The T cell receptor beta chain described here comes from a study of blood T cell repertoires in COVID-19. Germline V CDR1 and CDR2: SGHVS, FQNEAQ. V lost 4 bases, J lost 5 bases, and 4 bases lay in between. The CDR3 length is 11 residues. Libraries were prepared by immunoSEQ multiplex PCR; TCRdb keeps only in-frame clonotypes and omits some of them. Of 150,000 to 200,000 clones in the sample, 88% are singletons; the top ten hold around 5.8%. The receptor's source is a man aged 40-55 years with active or convalescent COVID-19. The V call is TRBV7-8, the J call TRBJ2-3, with D unclear. The sample consisted of peripheral blood. The DNA of the CDR3 is TGTGCCAGCAGCTCTAAAGATACGCAGTATTTT. It specifies CASSSKDTQYF.